The text below deals with one T cell receptor (beta chain). Data came from immunoSEQ multiplex PCR; TCRdb stores just in-frame clones and leaves some out. This sample has hundreds of thousands of clones, with 86% found just once. The data derive from a study of blood T cell repertoires in COVID-19. Germline trimming cut 2 bases from V and 8 bases from J; bases unmatched to any gene: 3. The germline CDR1 and CDR2 sequences are SGHDN and FVKESK. This CDR3 is built from 14 residues. The receptor comes from a woman older than 75 with COVID-19, enrolled during active disease. Specimen: peripheral blood. The V and J genes are TRBV14 and TRBJ1-4; 9 bases are shared with TRBD1. The CDR3 loop is CASSQNRGHEKLFF. The CDR3 DNA reads as TGTGCCAGCAGCCAAAACAGGGGGCACGAAAAACTGTTTTTT.